The rows below give T cell receptor beta chains drawn from one sample of a study of shared clonotypes between healthy human individuals. The assay was immunoSEQ multiplex PCR, and TCRdb's table has in-frame clones only and misses some. The table records millions of clones, roughly 92% of them present only once. The source material was naive CD4+ T cells sorted from blood. The receptors derive from a young man in good health. Each CDR3 is given with its conserved first and last residue. The order of the fields is J gene, V gene, D gene, clone size, CDR3 DNA, CDR3 protein. D genes are given only for firm matches. Not all rows give a size; the values are once, few, many and, for expanded clones, a class.

j_gene: TRBJ2-5
v_gene: TRBV5-6
d_gene: NA
abundance: NA
CDR3nt: TGTGCCAGCAGCTCCTGGAGACAGCCCTCCTACCAAGAGACCCAGTACTTC
CDR3aa: CASSSWRQPSYQETQYF

j_gene: TRBJ2-7
v_gene: TRBV5-1
d_gene: NA
abundance: NA
CDR3nt: TGCGCCAGCGCTGGCAAGGGCGGCGAGCAGTACTTC
CDR3aa: CASAGKGGEQYF

j_gene: TRBJ1-2
v_gene: TRBV4-3
d_gene: NA
abundance: NA
CDR3nt: TGCGCCAGCAGCCAAGATCGTGGGGTAACGACCTATGGCTACACCTTC
CDR3aa: CASSQDRGVTTYGYTF

j_gene: TRBJ2-2
v_gene: TRBV6-1
d_gene: NA
abundance: NA
CDR3nt: TGTGCCTTCGCTTCCGCTAGGAACACCGGGGAGCTGTTTTTT
CDR3aa: CAFASARNTGELFF

j_gene: TRBJ1-3
v_gene: TRBV7-2
d_gene: NA
abundance: NA
CDR3nt: TGTGCCAGCAGCTCCCGAAGCGGGCCCCGCTCTGGAAACACCATATATTTT
CDR3aa: CASSSRSGPRSGNTIYF

j_gene: TRBJ2-1
v_gene: TRBV11-2
d_gene: TRBD2
abundance: NA
CDR3nt: TGTGCCAGCAGCTTTAGCGGGAGGGTCTACAATGAGCAGTTCTTC
CDR3aa: CASSFSGRVYNEQFF

j_gene: TRBJ2-7
v_gene: TRBV6-1
d_gene: NA
abundance: NA
CDR3nt: TGTGCCAGCAGTGAAATGGGAGACAGGGACTTACTCTACGAGCAGTACTTC
CDR3aa: CASSEMGDRDLLYEQYF

j_gene: TRBJ1-3
v_gene: TRBV5-1
d_gene: NA
abundance: NA
CDR3nt: TGCGCCAGCAGCTTAACCGGGGACACCATATATTTT
CDR3aa: CASSLTGDTIYF

j_gene: TRBJ1-2
v_gene: TRBV5-5
d_gene: NA
abundance: NA
CDR3nt: TGTGCCAGCAGCGCCTACTCAGGGAAAGACTATGGCTACACCTTC
CDR3aa: CASSAYSGKDYGYTF

j_gene: TRBJ2-7
v_gene: TRBV18
d_gene: TRBD1
abundance: NA
CDR3nt: TGTGCCAGCTCTCTAACACAGGGGAACGAGCAGTACTTC
CDR3aa: CASSLTQGNEQYF

j_gene: TRBJ2-5
v_gene: TRBV18
d_gene: NA
abundance: once
CDR3nt: TGTGCCAGCTCGTCCGGGGCGGGGGAGACCCAGTACTTC
CDR3aa: CASSSGAGETQYF

j_gene: TRBJ2-7
v_gene: TRBV6-5
d_gene: NA
abundance: NA
CDR3nt: TGTGCCAGCAGTTACTCGAAGTCAACAGGGACCTACGAGCAGTACTTC
CDR3aa: CASSYSKSTGTYEQYF

j_gene: TRBJ1-3
v_gene: TRBV6-6
d_gene: NA
abundance: NA
CDR3nt: TGTGCCAGCAGCTCAGAAATCTCTGGAAACACCATATATTTT
CDR3aa: CASSSEISGNTIYF

j_gene: TRBJ2-7
v_gene: TRBV5-1
d_gene: TRBD2
abundance: NA
CDR3nt: TGCGCCAGCAGCTTGGGGACTAGCGGGGGGAATTACGAGCAGTACTTC
CDR3aa: CASSLGTSGGNYEQYF

j_gene: TRBJ2-2
v_gene: TRBV14
d_gene: TRBD1
abundance: NA
CDR3nt: TGTGCCAGCAGCTTGGACAGGGTCCACACCGGGGAGCTGTTTTTT
CDR3aa: CASSLDRVHTGELFF

j_gene: TRBJ2-3
v_gene: TRBV9
d_gene: TRBD2
abundance: NA
CDR3nt: TGTGCCAGCAGCGTAGTCGGGGGGGGCGCAGATACGCAGTATTTT
CDR3aa: CASSVVGGGADTQYF

j_gene: TRBJ2-1
v_gene: TRBV7-2
d_gene: NA
abundance: NA
CDR3nt: TGTGCCAGCAGCTTAGCGGGAGTAGACAATGAGCAGTTCTTC
CDR3aa: CASSLAGVDNEQFF

j_gene: TRBJ1-3
v_gene: TRBV5-5
d_gene: NA
abundance: NA
CDR3nt: TGTGCCAGCAGCTCTCGCCTAAGCTCGTGGGGAAACACCATATATTTT
CDR3aa: CASSSRLSSWGNTIYF

j_gene: TRBJ1-4
v_gene: TRBV5-1
d_gene: TRBD1
abundance: NA
CDR3nt: TGCGCCAGCTCCGACAGGGGGCTAGCAACTAATGAAAAACTGTTTTTT
CDR3aa: CASSDRGLATNEKLFF

j_gene: TRBJ2-7
v_gene: TRBV15
d_gene: NA
abundance: NA
CDR3nt: TGTGCCACCAGCAGAGATCAGGCGGGCTTCTCCTACGAGCAGTACTTC
CDR3aa: CATSRDQAGFSYEQYF

j_gene: TRBJ2-7
v_gene: TRBV7-3
d_gene: TRBD1
abundance: NA
CDR3nt: TGTGCCAGCAGCCTTGGCGGACAGGGAACTTACGAGCAGTACTTC
CDR3aa: CASSLGGQGTYEQYF

j_gene: TRBJ2-7
v_gene: TRBV6-5
d_gene: TRBD1
abundance: NA
CDR3nt: TGTGCCAGCAGTCCGGACAGGATCTACGAGCAGTACTTC
CDR3aa: CASSPDRIYEQYF

j_gene: TRBJ2-1
v_gene: TRBV5-1
d_gene: NA
abundance: NA
CDR3nt: TGCGCCAGCAGCTTGGGACAGGTCTCCTACAATGAGCAGTTCTTC
CDR3aa: CASSLGQVSYNEQFF

j_gene: TRBJ1-5
v_gene: TRBV30
d_gene: TRBD1
abundance: NA
CDR3nt: TGTGCCTGGAGCGGGACAGGGCTCGCTCAGCCCCAGCATTTT
CDR3aa: CAWSGTGLAQPQHF

j_gene: TRBJ1-2
v_gene: TRBV30
d_gene: NA
abundance: few
CDR3nt: TGTGCCTGGAGTGTAGGGGCTGGCTACACCTTC
CDR3aa: CAWSVGAGYTF

j_gene: TRBJ2-7
v_gene: TRBV7-9
d_gene: NA
abundance: NA
CDR3nt: TGTGCCAGCAGCTTAGCAGCGCAGTTAGAGCAGTACTTC
CDR3aa: CASSLAAQLEQYF

j_gene: TRBJ1-5
v_gene: TRBV19
d_gene: TRBD1
abundance: NA
CDR3nt: TGTGCCAGTAGTGGCACAGGGGGGAGGCAGCCCCAGCATTTT
CDR3aa: CASSGTGGRQPQHF

j_gene: TRBJ1-6
v_gene: TRBV6-6
d_gene: TRBD1
abundance: few
CDR3nt: TGTGCCAGCAGTGGACAGGGCGACAATTCACCCCTCCACTTT
CDR3aa: CASSGQGDNSPLHF

j_gene: TRBJ1-5
v_gene: TRBV6-1
d_gene: TRBD1
abundance: few
CDR3nt: TGTGCCAGCAGTGATTCACAGGGGCAGGGGCAGCCCCAGCATTTT
CDR3aa: CASSDSQGQGQPQHF

j_gene: TRBJ2-2
v_gene: TRBV13
d_gene: NA
abundance: NA
CDR3nt: TGTGCCAGCAGCTTAGAGGGGCTAGTTAACACCGGGGAGCTGTTTTTT
CDR3aa: CASSLEGLVNTGELFF

j_gene: TRBJ2-3
v_gene: TRBV5-1
d_gene: TRBD1
abundance: NA
CDR3nt: TGCGCCAGCAGCTGGGGGACAGGGGGCGCCACAGATACGCAGTATTTT
CDR3aa: CASSWGTGGATDTQYF

j_gene: TRBJ1-2
v_gene: TRBV7-9
d_gene: NA
abundance: NA
CDR3nt: TGTGCCAGCAGCCCCGGGGGGGGAGGAAACTATGGCTACACCTTC
CDR3aa: CASSPGGGGNYGYTF

j_gene: TRBJ2-7
v_gene: TRBV19
d_gene: TRBD1
abundance: NA
CDR3nt: TGTGCCAGTAGTACGGGACAGGGGGCGAACGAGCAGTACTTC
CDR3aa: CASSTGQGANEQYF

j_gene: TRBJ1-3
v_gene: TRBV5-4
d_gene: NA
abundance: NA
CDR3nt: TGTGCCAGCAGCCTGGATGGCATCTCTGGAAACACCATATATTTT
CDR3aa: CASSLDGISGNTIYF

j_gene: TRBJ2-5
v_gene: TRBV5-1
d_gene: TRBD1
abundance: NA
CDR3nt: TGCGCCAGCAGCACAGTTCCGGACAGGGCCCAAGAGACCCAGTACTTC
CDR3aa: CASSTVPDRAQETQYF

j_gene: TRBJ1-5
v_gene: TRBV10-3
d_gene: NA
abundance: NA
CDR3nt: TGTGCCATCAGTGAGACAGACCGATACAATCAGCCCCAGCATTTT
CDR3aa: CAISETDRYNQPQHF

j_gene: TRBJ2-1
v_gene: TRBV19
d_gene: TRBD1
abundance: NA
CDR3nt: TGTGCCAGCTCATGGTCAGGGGGCATGGGTGAGCAGTTCTTC
CDR3aa: CASSWSGGMGEQFF

j_gene: TRBJ2-3
v_gene: TRBV27
d_gene: NA
abundance: once
CDR3nt: TGTGCCAGCAGTTTCGTTAGTAGCTCTAGGCCAGATACGCAGTATTTT
CDR3aa: CASSFVSSSRPDTQYF

j_gene: TRBJ1-2
v_gene: TRBV28
d_gene: TRBD1
abundance: NA
CDR3nt: TGTGCCAGCAGTTCAACCGCCGGGACAGGGGGTGGCTACACCTTC
CDR3aa: CASSSTAGTGGGYTF

j_gene: TRBJ1-1
v_gene: TRBV2
d_gene: TRBD1
abundance: NA
CDR3nt: TGTGCCAGCAGACCTAACAGGGGACTGGGCACTGAAGCTTTCTTT
CDR3aa: CASRPNRGLGTEAFF

j_gene: TRBJ1-1
v_gene: TRBV20-1
d_gene: NA
abundance: NA
CDR3nt: TGCAGTGCTAGAGAGGGTGGCGAAGCTTTCTTT
CDR3aa: CSAREGGEAFF

j_gene: TRBJ2-3
v_gene: TRBV29-1
d_gene: TRBD2
abundance: NA
CDR3nt: TGCAGCGTTGAACTCACGACTAGCGGGGCCTACACAGATACGCAGTATTTT
CDR3aa: CSVELTTSGAYTDTQYF

j_gene: TRBJ1-1
v_gene: TRBV30
d_gene: NA
abundance: NA
CDR3nt: TGTGCCTGGAGTGTACGGGAACAGGGTCTGGGGGAAGCTTTCTTT
CDR3aa: CAWSVREQGLGEAFF

j_gene: TRBJ1-2
v_gene: TRBV7-9
d_gene: NA
abundance: NA
CDR3nt: TGTGCCAGCAGCTTAGGAACGGACGAGTTAAACTATGGCTACACCTTC
CDR3aa: CASSLGTDELNYGYTF

j_gene: TRBJ1-1
v_gene: TRBV19
d_gene: NA
abundance: NA
CDR3nt: TGTGCCAGTATACCCCCCGGGAGGGGGATGAACACTGAAGCTTTCTTT
CDR3aa: CASIPPGRGMNTEAFF

j_gene: TRBJ2-7
v_gene: TRBV4-1
d_gene: TRBD2
abundance: once
CDR3nt: TGCGCCAGCAGCCAAGAAAAAACTAGCGGGAACTACGAGCAGTACTTC
CDR3aa: CASSQEKTSGNYEQYF

j_gene: TRBJ2-1
v_gene: TRBV11-2
d_gene: NA
abundance: NA
CDR3nt: TGTGCCAGCAGCTTAGCCTCCTACAATGAGCAGTTCTTC
CDR3aa: CASSLASYNEQFF

j_gene: TRBJ1-5
v_gene: TRBV30
d_gene: NA
abundance: NA
CDR3nt: TGTGCCTGGAGTGTAGAGGGATGGGGCAATCAGCCCCAGCATTTT
CDR3aa: CAWSVEGWGNQPQHF

j_gene: TRBJ1-1
v_gene: TRBV10-2
d_gene: NA
abundance: NA
CDR3nt: TGCGCCGCCTCCGAGGACAAACTCCTAATAGGGAACACTGAAGCTTTCTTT
CDR3aa: CAASEDKLLIGNTEAFF

j_gene: TRBJ2-7
v_gene: TRBV5-4
d_gene: NA
abundance: NA
CDR3nt: TGTGCCAGCAGCCGGCCGGCAGGCGACTCCTACGAGCAGTACTTC
CDR3aa: CASSRPAGDSYEQYF

j_gene: TRBJ2-5
v_gene: TRBV5-4
d_gene: NA
abundance: NA
CDR3nt: TGTGCCAGCAGCGTCCGGGACTTTAAAGAGACCCAGTACTTC
CDR3aa: CASSVRDFKETQYF

j_gene: TRBJ2-5
v_gene: TRBV5-8
d_gene: NA
abundance: NA
CDR3nt: TGTGCCAGCAGCTTGGGGCAGGGGAAAGAGACCCAGTACTTC
CDR3aa: CASSLGQGKETQYF

j_gene: TRBJ1-2
v_gene: TRBV6-1
d_gene: TRBD1
abundance: NA
CDR3nt: TGTGCCAGCAGCTCGGGACAGGGTCTTGGCTACACCTTC
CDR3aa: CASSSGQGLGYTF

j_gene: TRBJ2-3
v_gene: TRBV7-2
d_gene: TRBD1
abundance: NA
CDR3nt: TGTGCCAGCACCCGGGACAGATCCACAGATACGCAGTATTTT
CDR3aa: CASTRDRSTDTQYF